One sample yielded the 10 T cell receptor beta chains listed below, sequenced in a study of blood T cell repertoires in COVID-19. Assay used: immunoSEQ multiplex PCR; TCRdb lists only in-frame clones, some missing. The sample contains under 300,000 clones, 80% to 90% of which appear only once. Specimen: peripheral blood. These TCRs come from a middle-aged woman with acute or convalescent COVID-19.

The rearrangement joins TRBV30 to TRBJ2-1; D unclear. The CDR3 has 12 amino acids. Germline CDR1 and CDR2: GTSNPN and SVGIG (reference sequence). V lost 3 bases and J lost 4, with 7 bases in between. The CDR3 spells CAWSHGYNEQFF. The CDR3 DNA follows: TGTGCCTGGAGCCACGGTTACAATGAGCAGTTCTTC.

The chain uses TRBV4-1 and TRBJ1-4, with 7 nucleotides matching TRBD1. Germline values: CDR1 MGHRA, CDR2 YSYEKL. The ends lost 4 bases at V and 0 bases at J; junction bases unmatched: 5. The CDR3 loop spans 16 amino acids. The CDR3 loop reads CASSPFDRATNEKLFF. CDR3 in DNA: TGCGCCAGCAGCCCCTTTGACAGGGCAACTAATGAAAAACTGTTTTTT.

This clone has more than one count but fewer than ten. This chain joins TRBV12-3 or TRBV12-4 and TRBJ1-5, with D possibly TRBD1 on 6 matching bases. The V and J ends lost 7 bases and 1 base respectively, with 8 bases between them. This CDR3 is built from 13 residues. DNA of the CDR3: TGTGCCAGCACCGGACAGAGCAATCAGCCCCAGCATTTT. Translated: CASTGQSNQPQHF.

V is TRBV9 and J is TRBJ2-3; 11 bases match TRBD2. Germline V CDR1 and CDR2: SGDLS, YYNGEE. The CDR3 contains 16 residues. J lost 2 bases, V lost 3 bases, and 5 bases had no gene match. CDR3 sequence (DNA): TGTGCCAGCAGCGCTAGCGGGGGGCCGCACACAGATACGCAGTATTTT. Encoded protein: CASSASGGPHTDTQYF.

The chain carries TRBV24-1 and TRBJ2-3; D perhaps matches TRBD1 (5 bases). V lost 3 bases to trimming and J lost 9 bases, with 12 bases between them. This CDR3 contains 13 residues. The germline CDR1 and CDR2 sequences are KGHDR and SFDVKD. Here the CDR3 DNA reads TGTGCCACCAGTGATACCCCAGGGCGCACGCAGTATTTT. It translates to CATSDTPGRTQYF.

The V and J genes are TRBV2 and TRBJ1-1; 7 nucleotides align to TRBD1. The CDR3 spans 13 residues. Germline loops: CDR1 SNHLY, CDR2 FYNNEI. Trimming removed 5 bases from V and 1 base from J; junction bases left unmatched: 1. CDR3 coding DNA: TGTGCCAGCAGTAGGGACAGGAACACTGAAGCTTTCTTT. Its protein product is CASSRDRNTEAFF. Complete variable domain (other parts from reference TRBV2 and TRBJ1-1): EPEVTQTPSHQVTQMGQEVILRCVPISNHLYFYWYRQILGQKVEFLVSFYNNEISEKSEIFDDQFSVERPDGSNFTLKIRSTKLEDSAMYFCASSRDRNTEAFFGQGTRLTVV.

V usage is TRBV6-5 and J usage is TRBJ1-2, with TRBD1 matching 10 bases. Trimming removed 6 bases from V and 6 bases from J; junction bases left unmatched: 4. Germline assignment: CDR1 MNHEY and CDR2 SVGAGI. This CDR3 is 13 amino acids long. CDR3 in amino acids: CASRPGQGHGYTF. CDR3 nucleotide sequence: TGTGCCAGCAGACCGGGACAGGGGCATGGCTACACCTTC.

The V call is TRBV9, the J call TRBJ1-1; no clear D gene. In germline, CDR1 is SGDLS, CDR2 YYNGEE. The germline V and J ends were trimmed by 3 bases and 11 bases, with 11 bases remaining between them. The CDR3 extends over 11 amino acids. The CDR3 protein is CASSESPLAFF. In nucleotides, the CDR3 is TGTGCCAGCAGCGAGAGCCCCCTGGCTTTCTTT. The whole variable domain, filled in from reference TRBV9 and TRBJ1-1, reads DSGVTQTPKHLITATGQRVTLRCSPRSGDLSVYWYQQSLDQGLQFLIQYYNGEERAKGNILERFSAQQFPDLHSELNLSSLELGDSALYFCASSESPLAFFGQGTRLTVV.

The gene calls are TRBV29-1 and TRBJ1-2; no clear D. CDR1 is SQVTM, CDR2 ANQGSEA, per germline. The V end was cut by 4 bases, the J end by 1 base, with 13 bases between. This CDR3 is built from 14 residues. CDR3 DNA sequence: TGCAGCGTTGCGAGGAGCAGCAATAACTATGGCTACACCTTC. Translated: CSVARSSNNYGYTF.

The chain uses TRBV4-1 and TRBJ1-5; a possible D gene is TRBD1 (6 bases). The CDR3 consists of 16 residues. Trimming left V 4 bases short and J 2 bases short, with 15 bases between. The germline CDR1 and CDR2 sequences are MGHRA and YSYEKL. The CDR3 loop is CASSPPLSGGNQPQHF. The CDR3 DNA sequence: TGCGCCAGCAGCCCTCCGTTGTCAGGGGGCAATCAGCCCCAGCATTTT.